This T cell receptor (beta chain) was identified in a study of T cells in Graves' hyperthyroidism and ophthalmopathy. In the study overall: Peripheral blood was taken when the disease was first diagnosed, before any treatment began.

Researchers took RNA transcripts and amplified the TCR beta CDR3 regions from them. Carried out on the TCR CDR3, a first-round RT-PCR used the HTBI primer set. TCRdb passed the multiplex PCR reads through MiXCR, listing each CDR3 protein once. The sample contains hundreds of thousands of distinct CDR3 sequences, 11% to 15% of which appear only once. It was considered stable Graves' hyperthyroidism when ophthalmopathy did not progress within 18 months. This CDR3 is 15 amino acids long. Germline V lookup: CDR1 SGHTA, CDR2 FQGNSA. J was trimmed by 7 bases and V by 4 bases; bases with no gene match: 7. Many counts were recorded for this clonotype.

The V call is TRBV7-2, the J call TRBJ1-5, with TRBD1 matching 10 bases. The receptor comes from a woman aged 18-35 years with Graves' hyperthyroidism. Material for sequencing was blood. The CDR3 DNA sequence: TGTGCCAGCAGCTCAGGAGGGACAGGGGTACAGCCCCAGCATTTT. The encoded protein is CASSSGGTGVQPQHF.